These T cell receptor beta chains were read from a single sample in a study of T cells in Graves' hyperthyroidism and ophthalmopathy. TCRdb used MiXCR to reprocess the multiplex PCR reads, holding one entry per CDR3 protein. Of some 370,000 distinct CDR3 sequences in the sample, approximately 18% were seen once. Sequencing was done on a sample of blood. These receptors all stem from a woman aged 25 to 39 with Graves' hyperthyroidism that later progressed to Graves' ophthalmopathy. Each CDR3 is given with its conserved first and last residue. The order of the fields is V gene, CDR3 protein.

TRBV11-2 | CASSLGPGSTEAFF
TRBV7-6 | CASSLWARGEKLFF
TRBV30 | CAWSVVWGTEPAKEQYF
TRBV18 | CASSDLGAPGELFF
TRBV27 | CASSLSGGPYYGYTF
TRBV5-5 | CASSLNSGTAYEQYF
TRBV27 | CASSLGRGWEAFF
TRBV4-1 | CASSQDPWHEQYF
TRBV12-3/TRBV12-4 | CASRQGAGMAYEQYF
TRBV7-9 | CASISGRQINTGELFF
TRBV30 | CAWHLPGTEAFF
TRBV2 | CASSPTSPNTGELFF
TRBV12-3/TRBV12-4 | CASTKDRGYEQYF
TRBV10-3 | CAIQGEGNTEAFF
TRBV15 | CATSRDRLAGNTDTQYF